Listed below are T cell receptor beta chains from one sample, sequenced in a study. TCRdb reprocessed the 5' RACE reads with MiXCR, giving one entry per CDR3 protein. Of around 34,000 distinct CDR3 sequences in the sample, 25% to 30% are singletons; the top ten hold about 2.5%. Sequencing was carried out using tumor-infiltrating Tregs sorted from the breast tumor. The receptors originated from a female donor with breast cancer. Each CDR3 is given with its conserved first and last residue. A D gene is named only where the DNA matches it firmly.

v_call d_call cdr3_aa
TRBV5-1 TRBD2 CASSTTSGRGYNEQFF
TRBV5-1 TRBD1 CASSRQGTNAGANVLTF
TRBV15 TRBD2 CATSSKLAGYKETQYF
TRBV9 - CASSVADTDTQYF
TRBV20-1 TRBD2 CSARVSGREQFF
TRBV10-1 TRBD2 CASSGQAGGYNEQFF
TRBV20-1 - CSARDPRGAGANVLTF
TRBV6-6 TRBD2 CASSYPPTSGSRNEQFF
TRBV20-1 TRBD2 CSASVAGGARSEQFF
TRBV10-3 - CAISVGEADTQYF
TRBV11-2 - CASSLVVAEAFF
TRBV2 - CASSEDMGTASLTYGYTF
TRBV5-4 - CASSLYAREETQYF
TRBV5-1 TRBD2 CASSFSGGGVEQFF
TRBV20-1 - CSANVLYNEQFF
TRBV5-4 - CASSLDGGGVEDEQYF
TRBV29-1 - CSVGLSHEQFF
TRBV20-1 - CSAKYREYEQYF
TRBV2 TRBD1 CASSGRGQGQVNTEAFF
TRBV5-1 - CASSATKGTEAFF